This is a list of T cell receptor beta chains from one sample in a study of blood T cell repertoires in COVID-19. Sequenced by immunoSEQ multiplex PCR; TCRdb stores in-frame clones only, minus some. Of about 230,000 clones in the sample, roughly nine tenths were seen once. Specimen: PBMCs or T cells enriched from blood (not recorded which). These receptors were collected from a woman aged 25 to 39 with acute COVID-19. The CDR3 runs from the conserved cysteine through the conserved F or W. D genes are given only for firm matches.

V gene: TRBV2
D gene: NA
CDR3 protein: CASSGQQSTDTQYF

V gene: TRBV30
D gene: TRBD2
CDR3 protein: CAWSSPGGPHRDTQYF

V gene: TRBV12-3/TRBV12-4
D gene: NA
CDR3 protein: CASSTGTTEKLFF

V gene: TRBV7-8
D gene: NA
CDR3 protein: CASSRTTRELGMAFF

V gene: TRBV6-2/TRBV6-3
D gene: TRBD1
CDR3 protein: CASSTDREYDEQYF

V gene: TRBV25-1
D gene: TRBD1
CDR3 protein: CASSGADRPSEAFF

V gene: TRBV9
D gene: NA
CDR3 protein: CASSAYRNSNSEAFF

V gene: TRBV5-1
D gene: TRBD1
CDR3 protein: CASSLRTGSGNTIYF

V gene: TRBV5-4
D gene: TRBD1
CDR3 protein: CASSPPRTGANTGELFF

V gene: TRBV2
D gene: TRBD1
CDR3 protein: CASEPLRDRATYEQYF

V gene: TRBV5-4
D gene: NA
CDR3 protein: CASSLQGSPGNTIYF

V gene: TRBV27
D gene: TRBD2
CDR3 protein: CASSPRTSGGTGTYNEQFF

V gene: TRBV4-1
D gene: NA
CDR3 protein: CASSQKTPMWEKLFF

V gene: TRBV9
D gene: NA
CDR3 protein: CASSVVRTAFYGYTF

V gene: TRBV6-2/TRBV6-3
D gene: TRBD1
CDR3 protein: CASSYGTDEAFF

V gene: TRBV27
D gene: NA
CDR3 protein: CASSLGVETYEQYF

V gene: TRBV29-1
D gene: TRBD1
CDR3 protein: CSVVSGGFYGYTF

V gene: TRBV12-5
D gene: TRBD1
CDR3 protein: CASGLDRGPGANVLTF

V gene: TRBV4-1
D gene: TRBD1
CDR3 protein: CASSQAGQTGGSEAFF

V gene: TRBV29-1
D gene: NA
CDR3 protein: CSVEVPTNTGELFF

V gene: TRBV9
D gene: TRBD2
CDR3 protein: CASSVAELAVEQYF

V gene: TRBV14
D gene: TRBD2
CDR3 protein: CASSQDRTGGETQYF

V gene: TRBV28
D gene: NA
CDR3 protein: CASLGDISGNTIYF

V gene: TRBV7-2
D gene: NA
CDR3 protein: CASSLMGHANEKLFF

V gene: TRBV19
D gene: TRBD1
CDR3 protein: CASRRTGGAGTEAFF

V gene: TRBV11-3
D gene: NA
CDR3 protein: CASSSNRNTGELFF

V gene: TRBV27
D gene: TRBD1
CDR3 protein: CASSPGTVTYNEQFF

V gene: TRBV12-3/TRBV12-4
D gene: NA
CDR3 protein: CASSFVAPGELFF

V gene: TRBV18
D gene: NA
CDR3 protein: CASSQGMADTEAFF

V gene: TRBV3-1/TRBV3-2
D gene: NA
CDR3 protein: CASSQLDNSPLHF

V gene: TRBV5-4
D gene: NA
CDR3 protein: CASSWGTPGDTEAFF

V gene: TRBV5-6
D gene: NA
CDR3 protein: CASSLPARNYGYTF

V gene: TRBV7-9
D gene: TRBD1
CDR3 protein: CASSPGQVRAGEQYF

V gene: TRBV28
D gene: TRBD1
CDR3 protein: CASSRDRGGQPQHF

V gene: TRBV7-9
D gene: NA
CDR3 protein: CASSLDIQTEAFF

V gene: TRBV4-3
D gene: NA
CDR3 protein: CASSQEMGRVEKLFF

V gene: TRBV7-6
D gene: TRBD1
CDR3 protein: CASSTLQGRTEAFF

V gene: TRBV2
D gene: NA
CDR3 protein: CASTERRDTEAFF

V gene: TRBV25-1
D gene: NA
CDR3 protein: CASTNSGYEQYF

V gene: TRBV30
D gene: NA
CDR3 protein: CAPAVVFGMRERYNSPLHF

V gene: TRBV2
D gene: NA
CDR3 protein: CASSMTGNRVWNEQFF

V gene: TRBV29-1
D gene: NA
CDR3 protein: CSVEQGFSYEQYF

V gene: TRBV19
D gene: NA
CDR3 protein: CASSTHRDAEAFF

V gene: TRBV25-1
D gene: NA
CDR3 protein: CASSEYGGLNTDTQYF

V gene: TRBV10-3
D gene: NA
CDR3 protein: CAISEPNQPQHF

V gene: TRBV7-9
D gene: TRBD2
CDR3 protein: CASQKLAGHTGELFF

V gene: TRBV7-3
D gene: TRBD2
CDR3 protein: CASGRTSGTQETQYF

V gene: TRBV11-2
D gene: NA
CDR3 protein: CASGPTSYEQYF

V gene: TRBV19
D gene: NA
CDR3 protein: CASWQYQETQYF

V gene: TRBV28
D gene: TRBD1
CDR3 protein: CASSFPRQGPNTGELFF

V gene: TRBV7-8
D gene: NA
CDR3 protein: CASSRGADREQYF

V gene: TRBV5-5
D gene: TRBD1
CDR3 protein: CASSLEGGTATNEKLFF

V gene: TRBV7-2
D gene: NA
CDR3 protein: CASSLARHNEQFF

V gene: TRBV10-1
D gene: NA
CDR3 protein: CASSRLVAGELFF

V gene: TRBV9
D gene: NA
CDR3 protein: CASSVMYTDTQYF

V gene: TRBV5-1
D gene: NA
CDR3 protein: CASSWPGVGTYNEQFF

V gene: TRBV6-5
D gene: NA
CDR3 protein: CASNRRGEKLFF